This TCR beta chain appears in the sequencing data of a study of cytomegalovirus exposure and HLA in healthy donors. Overall study: The same platform as the roughly 700 first-cohort repertoires was used for the 95 to 150 validation repertoires, a later analysis reported. Study-level results: Reportedly, cytomegalovirus status was diagnosed with high sensitivity and specificity.

Remarks on this clone: No antigen is known for it.

The germline V gene has CDR1 MNHEY and CDR2 SMNVEV (reference sequence). The CDR3 is made up of 18 amino acids. Germline trimming cut 6 bases from V and 2 bases from J; bases unmatched to any gene: 16. TCRdb keeps only in-frame clones here, not all; method: immunoSEQ multiplex PCR. This sample has 100,000 to 150,000 clones; roughly 95% occur once, and the top ten carry about 1.7%. The source is a man aged 18 to 35 in good health and CMV-seronegative. The rearrangement links TRBV27 to TRBJ2-3, with 8 bases identical to TRBD2. Sequenced sample: PBMCs. The CDR3, as DNA: TGTGCCAGCAGCTCACCCGGGCTAGCGGGCCCCTACACAGATACGCAGTATTTT. As protein: CASSSPGLAGPYTDTQYF.